This T cell receptor beta chain was captured in a study of blood T cell repertoires in COVID-19. The overall study: Material from acute and convalescent COVID-19 was sourced from the United States, Italy and Spain. Nucleic acid was either cDNA or gDNA, and it came from T cells, B-cell-depleted T cells, or PBMCs.

The CDR3 sequence is 14 residues long. Germline CDR1 is SNHLY and CDR2 is FYNNEI. Trimming at V came to 4 bases and at J to 7 bases, leaving 3 bases not matched to a gene. Seattle patients were enrolled while actively infected and followed longitudinally. Per the original methods: Nucleated cell counts were estimated from reference gene primer amplification. Assay: immunoSEQ multiplex PCR; the TCRdb copy retains only in-frame clones and omits some. D and trimming come from the DNA, and the V and J calls and clone size come from that table. The sample has around 210,000 clones, around nine tenths seen once.

The sequence came from a man aged 45 to 65 with COVID-19, enrolled during active disease. The material sequenced was peripheral blood. The chain carries TRBV2 and TRBJ2-1; TRBD1 aligns across 11 bases. For the CDR3, the DNA is TGTGCCAGCAGTGTGGGACAGGGGGTTAATGAGCAGTTCTTC. It is translated as CASSVGQGVNEQFF.